Reported below is one TCR beta chain. Its target is unknown. Donors gave approximately 9.9 milliliters of peripheral blood apiece. The sample belongs to a study of blood T cells in healthy people across ages. Whole-study findings and limits: Both higher diversity and more naive CD4+ cells marked long-lived donors when set against aged donors.

CDR1 is SGHRS, CDR2 YFSETQ, per germline. CDR3 length equals 16 residues. Through a sample-barcoded 5' primer and a J-beta primer mix, a second PCR was run for about 6 to 12 cycles. TCRdb called the 5' RACE reads again in MiXCR, with one record for every CDR3 protein. The data contain approximately 360,000 distinct CDR3 sequences, approximately 47% of them seen just once; the ten biggest clones take up roughly 51%. The TCR sequence derives from a man aged 55 to 70 in good health. The sequenced sample consisted of blood. The V call is TRBV5-1, the J call TRBJ2-4, with TRBD2 as a possible D gene (5 bases). The J call may be in error: the DNA end matches TRBJ2-5 better. CDR3 DNA sequence: TGCGCCAGCAGCTTGGCTCGGGCGGGCGGCCAAGAGACCCAGTACTTC. Translating gives CASSLARAGGQETQYF.